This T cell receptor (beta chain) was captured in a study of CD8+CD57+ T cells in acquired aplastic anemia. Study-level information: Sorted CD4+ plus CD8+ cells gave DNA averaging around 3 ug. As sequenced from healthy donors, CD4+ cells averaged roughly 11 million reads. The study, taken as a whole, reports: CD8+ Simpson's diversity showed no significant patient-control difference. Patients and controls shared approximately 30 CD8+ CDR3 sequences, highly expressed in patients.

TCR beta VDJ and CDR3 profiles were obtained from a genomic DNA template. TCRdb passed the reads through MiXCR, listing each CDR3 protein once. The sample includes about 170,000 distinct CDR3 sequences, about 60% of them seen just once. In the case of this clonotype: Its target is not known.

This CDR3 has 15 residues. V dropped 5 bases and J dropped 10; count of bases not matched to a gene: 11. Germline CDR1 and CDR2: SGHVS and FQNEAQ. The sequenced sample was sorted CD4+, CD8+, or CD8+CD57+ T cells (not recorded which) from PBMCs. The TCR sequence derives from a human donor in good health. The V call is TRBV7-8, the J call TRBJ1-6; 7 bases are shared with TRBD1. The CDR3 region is CASSHEDQGGSPLHF. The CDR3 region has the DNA TGTGCCAGCAGCCACGAGGACCAGGGGGGGTCACCCCTCCACTTT.